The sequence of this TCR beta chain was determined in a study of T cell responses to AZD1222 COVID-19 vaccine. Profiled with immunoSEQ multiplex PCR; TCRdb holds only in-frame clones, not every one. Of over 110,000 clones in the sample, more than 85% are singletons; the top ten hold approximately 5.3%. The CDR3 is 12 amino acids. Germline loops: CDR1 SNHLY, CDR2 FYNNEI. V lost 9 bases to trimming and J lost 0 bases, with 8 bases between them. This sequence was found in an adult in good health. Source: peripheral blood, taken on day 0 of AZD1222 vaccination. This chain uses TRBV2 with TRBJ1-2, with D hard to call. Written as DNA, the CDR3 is TGTGCCAGGACCGCGGCTAACTATGGCTACACCTTC. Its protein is CARTAANYGYTF. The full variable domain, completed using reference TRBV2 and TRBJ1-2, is EPEVTQTPSHQVTQMGQEVILRCVPISNHLYFYWYRQILGQKVEFLVSFYNNEISEKSEIFDDQFSVERPDGSNFTLKIRSTKLEDSAMYFCARTAANYGYTFGSGTRLTVV.